These 10 T cell receptor beta chains were all obtained from the same sample, sequenced in a study of blood T cell repertoires in COVID-19. The method was immunoSEQ multiplex PCR; TCRdb's version includes in-frame clones alone and lacks a portion of them. The sample gives under 350,000 clones, roughly 85% of which show up once; roughly 4.2% is in the top ten. Sequencing was performed on PBMCs or T cells enriched from blood (not recorded which). These receptor sequences come from a woman aged 40-49 years with acute COVID-19.

The genes are TRBV19 and TRBJ1-6; D is perhaps TRBD1 (5 bases). The germline V gene has CDR1 LNHDA and CDR2 SQIVND (reference sequence). The CDR3 runs to 13 residues. The V and J ends lost 5 bases and 9 bases respectively, with 11 bases between them. CDR3 sequence (DNA): TGTGCCAGTAGTCTATCTACAGGTTCACCCCTCCACTTT. Protein product: CASSLSTGSPLHF. The variable domain in full, with the rest retrieved from reference TRBV19 and TRBJ1-6, is DGGITQSPKYLFRKEGQNVTLSCEQNLNHDAMYWYRQDPGQGLRLIYYSQIVNDFQKGDIAEGYSVSREKKESFPLTVTSAQKNPTAFYLCASSLSTGSPLHFGNGTRLTVT.

Here the CDR3 DNA reads TGCGCCAGCAGCTTGAGCGCGGGGATGAACACTGAAGCTTTCTTT. It specifies CASSLSAGMNTEAFF. The J gene is TRBJ1-1, the V gene TRBV5-1; D is unclear. The ends were cut back, 1 base at V and 0 bases at J, with 10 bases in the middle. The V gene's germline CDR1 is SGHRS and CDR2 YFSETQ. There are 15 residues in the CDR3.

This clone occurred many times. V gene TRBV4-2 combines with J gene TRBJ1-2, with D perhaps TRBD1 (6 bases). Germline-derived CDR1 and CDR2 are LGHNA and YNFKEQ. This CDR3 region has 14 residues. Trimming stripped 5 bases from V and 6 bases from J, with 16 bases between. CDR3 DNA: TGTGCCAGCAGCGTCCCAGGGGAGTTTCATGGCTACACCTTC. Amino acid sequence: CASSVPGEFHGYTF.

The chain recombines TRBV2 with TRBJ1-2, with TRBD1 identical over 8 bases. Germline V lookup: CDR1 SNHLY, CDR2 FYNNEI. This CDR3 is 15 amino acids long. J gave up 7 bases and V 7 bases, and 14 bases lay outside the gene matches. CDR3 coding DNA: TGTGCCAGCATTCCCCTCATCGACAGGGGAATTGGCTACACCTTC. It specifies CASIPLIDRGIGYTF.

This clone appeared a single time. The rearrangement uses TRBV19 and TRBJ2-3, with 14 bases identical to TRBD2. Trimming took 0 bases from V and 2 from J; bases not matched to a gene: 4. Germline V gene lookup returns CDR1 LNHDA and CDR2 SQIVND (reference sequence). The CDR3 loop spans 18 amino acids. The CDR3, as DNA: TGTGCCAGTAGTATAGATCGACTAGCGGGGGGGTCCACAGATACGCAGTATTTT. It translates to CASSIDRLAGGSTDTQYF.

For the CDR3, the DNA is TGTGCCAGCAGCCAAGCCGCGGGGGGGCGGACAGATACGCAGTATTTT. It specifies CASSQAAGGRTDTQYF. The rearrangement uses TRBV4-2 and TRBJ2-3; 9 bases map to TRBD2. The CDR3 runs to 16 residues. The junction had 5 bases not matched to a gene; V was cut back by 1 base and J by 3 bases. Germline lookup yields CDR1 LGHNA and CDR2 YNFKEQ.

This clone appeared a single time. The chain carries TRBV27 and TRBJ2-7, with a weak D call TRBD1 (6 bases). Germline values: CDR1 MNHEY, CDR2 SMNVEV (reference sequence). The CDR3 is 12 residues long. The V end was cut by 8 bases, the J end by 8 bases, with 16 bases between. The CDR3 region is CASGGREAQQYF. CDR3 sequence (DNA): TGTGCCAGCGGGGGCAGGGAAGCCCAGCAGTACTTC.

V usage is TRBV15 and J usage is TRBJ1-2; D call uncertain. V lost 1 base to trimming and J lost 2 bases, with 11 bases between them. Germline V gene data show CDR1 as LNHNV and CDR2 as YYDKDF (reference sequence). The CDR3 runs to 15 residues. Written as DNA, the CDR3 is TGTGCCACCAGCAGAGGATCGAGGGAGAACTATGGCTACACCTTC. Translated: CATSRGSRENYGYTF.

The chain couples TRBV12-3 or TRBV12-4 to TRBJ2-7; maybe TRBD1 (7 bases). Trimming shortened V by 4 bases and J by 5 bases, and 12 bases separated the two germline ends. This CDR3 is 13 amino acids long. CDR3 DNA sequence: TGTGCCAGCAGTTCGGACAGGAGGGACGAGCAGTACTTC. Translating gives CASSSDRRDEQYF.

This rearrangement joins TRBV3-1 (or the pseudogene TRBV3-2) to TRBJ1-1, with D perhaps TRBD1 (5 bases). Trimming left V 2 bases short and J 1 base short, with 8 bases between. Germline V gene lookup returns CDR1 LGHDT and CDR2 YNNKEL (reference sequence). This CDR3 has 14 residues. For the CDR3, the DNA is TGTGCCAGCAGCCAACGTCAGGGGAACACTGAAGCTTTCTTT. The encoded protein is CASSQRQGNTEAFF.